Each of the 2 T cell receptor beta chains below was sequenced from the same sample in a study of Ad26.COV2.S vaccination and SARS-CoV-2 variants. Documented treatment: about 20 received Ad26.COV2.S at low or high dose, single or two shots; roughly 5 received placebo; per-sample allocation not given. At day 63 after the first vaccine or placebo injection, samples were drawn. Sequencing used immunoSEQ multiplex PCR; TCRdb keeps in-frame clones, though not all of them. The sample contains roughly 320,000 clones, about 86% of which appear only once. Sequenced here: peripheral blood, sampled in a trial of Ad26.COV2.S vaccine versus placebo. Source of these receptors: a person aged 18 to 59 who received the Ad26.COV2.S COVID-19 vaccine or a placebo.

CDR3: CASSSDRGNEQYF. The CDR3 region has the DNA TGTGCCAGCAGCTCTGACAGGGGGAACGAGCAGTACTTC. V gene TRBV11-2 combines with J gene TRBJ2-7; 9 nucleotides match TRBD1. Germline trimming cut 4 bases from V and 5 bases from J; bases unmatched to any gene: 3. The CDR3 sequence is 13 residues long. Germline V lookup: CDR1 SGHAT, CDR2 FQNNGV.

CDR3 loop: CSVADAGRNQPQHF. As DNA, the CDR3 is TGCAGCGTAGCAGACGCCGGGCGAAATCAGCCCCAGCATTTT. The chain carries TRBV29-1 and TRBJ1-5; D gene uncertain. This CDR3 is built from 14 residues. Germline-derived CDR1 and CDR2 are SQVTM and ANQGSEA. Trimming removed 6 bases from V and 4 bases from J, with 16 bases in between. Using reference TRBV29-1 and TRBJ1-5 for the parts outside the CDR3, the full variable domain is SAVISQKPSRDICQRGTSLTIQCQVDSQVTMMFWYRQQPGQSLTLIATANQGSEATYESGFVIDKFPISRPNLTFSTLTVSNMSPEDSSIYLCSVADAGRNQPQHFGDGTRLSIL.